There are a few counts of the clone carrying this TCR beta chain. This sample was taken from a study of identical twins. TCRdb re-analysed the 5' RACE reads in MiXCR, keeping a single row per CDR3 protein. The sample records 300,000 or so distinct CDR3 sequences, more than 8% being singletons. Germline V gene sequence: CDR1 MNHEY, CDR2 SMNVEV (reference sequence). V lost 3 bases to trimming and J lost 6 bases, with 9 bases between them. CDR3 size: 14 residues. These data were also reused for a study on yellow fever vaccine responses in identical twins.

This sequence originates from a woman aged 18 to 35 in good health. V and J are TRBV27 and TRBJ1-6; D uncertain. Specimen: CD8+ T cells sorted from blood. CDR3 amino acids: CASSFNTPNSPLHF. CDR3 nucleotides: TGTGCCAGCAGTTTTAATACCCCTAATTCACCCCTCCACTTT.